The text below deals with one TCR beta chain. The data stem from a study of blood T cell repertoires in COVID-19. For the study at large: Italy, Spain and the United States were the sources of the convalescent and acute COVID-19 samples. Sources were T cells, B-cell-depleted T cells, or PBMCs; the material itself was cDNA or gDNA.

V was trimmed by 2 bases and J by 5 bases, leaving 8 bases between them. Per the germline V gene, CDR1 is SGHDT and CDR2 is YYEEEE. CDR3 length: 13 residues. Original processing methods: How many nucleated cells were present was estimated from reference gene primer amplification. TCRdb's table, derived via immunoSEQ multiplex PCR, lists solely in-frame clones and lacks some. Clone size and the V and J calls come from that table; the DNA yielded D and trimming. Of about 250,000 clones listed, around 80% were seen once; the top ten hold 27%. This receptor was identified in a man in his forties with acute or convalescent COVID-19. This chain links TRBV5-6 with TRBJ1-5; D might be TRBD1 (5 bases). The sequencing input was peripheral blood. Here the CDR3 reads CASSLDRDQPQHF. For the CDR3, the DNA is TGTGCCAGCAGCTTAGACAGAGATCAGCCCCAGCATTTT.